This T cell receptor (beta chain) appears in the sequencing data of a study of T cell clusters in autoimmune cytopenias. The CDR3 consists of 13 residues. Germline V gene sequence: CDR1 LNHDA, CDR2 SQIVND (reference sequence). Each sample's input was around 250 ng genomic DNA, roughly 38,000 genome equivalents. Multiplex touch-down PCR amplified TRB using TRB-A and TRB-B pools in one tube. TCRdb re-called the multiplex PCR reads, yielding one record per CDR3 amino acid sequence without DNA. The data show about 3,000 distinct CDR3 sequences, and the top ten clones hold 9.3%. Study-level points and caveats: A dominant lymphoma-associated repertoire apparently masked the cluster-lack signature in secondary cytopenia versus chronic lymphocytic leukemia. Clustering suggested that physiological T cell clusters were missing in primary autoimmune cytopenia patients. The T cell clusters were defined only in silico, without experimental functional validation.

Frequency places this clonotype as medium-sized. Its antigen is unknown. V is TRBV19 and J is TRBJ1-2; as DNA is missing, the TRBD1 call by TCRdb cannot be tested. The sequence was obtained from a human donor with an autoimmune cytopenia or autoimmune hepatitis (not recorded which). The source material was peripheral blood. CDR3 amino acids: CASSIGPGYGYTF.